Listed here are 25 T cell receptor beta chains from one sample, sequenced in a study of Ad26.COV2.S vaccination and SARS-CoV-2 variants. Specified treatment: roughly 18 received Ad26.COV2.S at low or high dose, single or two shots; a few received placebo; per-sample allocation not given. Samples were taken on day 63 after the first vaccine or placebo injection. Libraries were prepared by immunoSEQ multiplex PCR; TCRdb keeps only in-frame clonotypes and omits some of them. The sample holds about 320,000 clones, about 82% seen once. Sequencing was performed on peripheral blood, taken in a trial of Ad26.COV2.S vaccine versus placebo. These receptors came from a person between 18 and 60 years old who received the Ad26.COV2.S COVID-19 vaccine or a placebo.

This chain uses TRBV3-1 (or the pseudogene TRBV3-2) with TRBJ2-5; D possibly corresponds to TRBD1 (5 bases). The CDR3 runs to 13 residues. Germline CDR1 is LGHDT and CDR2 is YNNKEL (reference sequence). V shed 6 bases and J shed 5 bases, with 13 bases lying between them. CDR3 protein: CASSRQGWETQYF. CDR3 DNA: TGTGCCAGCAGTCGTCAGGGATGGGAGACCCAGTACTTC.

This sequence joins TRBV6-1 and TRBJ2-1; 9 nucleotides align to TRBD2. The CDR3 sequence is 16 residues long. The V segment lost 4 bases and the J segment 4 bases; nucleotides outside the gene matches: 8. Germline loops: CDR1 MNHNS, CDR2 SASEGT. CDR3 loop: CASSGILAGLYNEQFF. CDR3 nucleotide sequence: TGTGCCAGCAGTGGCATACTAGCGGGTCTTTACAATGAGCAGTTCTTC.

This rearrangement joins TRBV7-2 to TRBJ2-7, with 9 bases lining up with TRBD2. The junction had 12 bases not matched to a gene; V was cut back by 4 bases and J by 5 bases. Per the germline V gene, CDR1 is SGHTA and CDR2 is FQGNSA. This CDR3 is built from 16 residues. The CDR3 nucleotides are TGTGCCAGCAGCTACCTAGGGGGGACTAGCTTTCACGAGCAGTACTTC. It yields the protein CASSYLGGTSFHEQYF.

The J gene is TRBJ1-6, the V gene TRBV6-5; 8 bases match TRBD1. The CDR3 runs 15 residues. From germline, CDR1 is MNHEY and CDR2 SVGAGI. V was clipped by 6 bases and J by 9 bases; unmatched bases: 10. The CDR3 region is CASSIEQGDGSPLHF. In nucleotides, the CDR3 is TGTGCCAGCAGCATCGAACAGGGGGATGGTTCACCCCTCCACTTT.

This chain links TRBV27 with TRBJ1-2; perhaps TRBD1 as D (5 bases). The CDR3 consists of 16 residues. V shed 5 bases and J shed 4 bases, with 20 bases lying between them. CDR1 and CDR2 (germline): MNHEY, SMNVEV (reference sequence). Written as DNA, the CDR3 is TGTGCCAGCAGTCCCCTTCAGGGAGTCCACTCCTATGGCTACACCTTC. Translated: CASSPLQGVHSYGYTF.

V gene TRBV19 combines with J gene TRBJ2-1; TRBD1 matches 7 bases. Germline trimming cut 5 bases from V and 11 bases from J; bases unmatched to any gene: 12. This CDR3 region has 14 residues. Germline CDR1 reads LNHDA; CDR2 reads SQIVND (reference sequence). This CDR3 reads CASSLRDSASQQFF. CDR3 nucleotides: TGTGCCAGTAGTCTCCGGGACAGTGCCTCCCAGCAGTTCTTC.

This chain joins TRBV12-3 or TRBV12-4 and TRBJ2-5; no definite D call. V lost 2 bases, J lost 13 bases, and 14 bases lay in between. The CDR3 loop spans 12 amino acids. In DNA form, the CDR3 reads TGTGCCAGCAGTTTAATCGACTTCCCAGGGTACTTC. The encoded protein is CASSLIDFPGYF.

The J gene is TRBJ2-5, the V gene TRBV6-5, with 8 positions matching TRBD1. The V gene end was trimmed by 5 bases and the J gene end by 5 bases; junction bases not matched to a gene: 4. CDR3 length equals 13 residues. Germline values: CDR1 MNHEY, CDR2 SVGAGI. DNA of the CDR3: TGTGCCAGCAGTAACAGGGGGTGGGAGACCCAGTACTTC. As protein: CASSNRGWETQYF.

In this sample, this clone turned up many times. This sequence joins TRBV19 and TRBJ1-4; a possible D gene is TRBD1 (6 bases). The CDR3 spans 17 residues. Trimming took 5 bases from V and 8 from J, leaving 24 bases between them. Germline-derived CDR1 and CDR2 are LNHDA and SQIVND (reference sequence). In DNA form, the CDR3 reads TGTGCCAGTAGTGACGCCCTCTTCGAGGGGGGCAACGAAAAACTGTTTTTT. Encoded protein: CASSDALFEGGNEKLFF.

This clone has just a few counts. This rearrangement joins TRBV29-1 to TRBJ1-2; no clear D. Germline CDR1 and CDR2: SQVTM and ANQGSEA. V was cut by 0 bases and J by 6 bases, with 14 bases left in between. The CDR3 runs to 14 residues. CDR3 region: CSVEDREYPHGYTF. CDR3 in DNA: TGCAGCGTTGAAGATCGAGAGTACCCCCATGGCTACACCTTC.

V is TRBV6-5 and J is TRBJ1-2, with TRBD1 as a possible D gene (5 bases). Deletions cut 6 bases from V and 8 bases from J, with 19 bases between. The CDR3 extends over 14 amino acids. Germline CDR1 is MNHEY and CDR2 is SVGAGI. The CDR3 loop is CASSPDSWGLGYTF. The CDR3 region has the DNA TGTGCCAGCAGCCCCGACTCATGGGGCCTGGGCTACACCTTC.

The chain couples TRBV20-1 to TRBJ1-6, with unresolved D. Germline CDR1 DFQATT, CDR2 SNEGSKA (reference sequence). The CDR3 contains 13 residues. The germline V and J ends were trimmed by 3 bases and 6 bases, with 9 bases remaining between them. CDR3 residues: CSASPHLNSPLHF. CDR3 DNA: TGCAGTGCTAGTCCCCATCTTAATTCACCCCTCCACTTT.

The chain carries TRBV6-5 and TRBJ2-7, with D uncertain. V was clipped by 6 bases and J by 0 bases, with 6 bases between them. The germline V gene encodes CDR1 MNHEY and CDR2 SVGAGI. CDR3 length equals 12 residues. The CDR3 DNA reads TGTGCCAGCAGCAGGAGCTCCTACGAGCAGTACTTC. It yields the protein CASSRSSYEQYF.

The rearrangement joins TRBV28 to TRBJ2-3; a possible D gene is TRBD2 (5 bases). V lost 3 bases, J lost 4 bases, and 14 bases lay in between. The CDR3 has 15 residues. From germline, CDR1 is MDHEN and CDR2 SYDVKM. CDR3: CASSLLRGAADTQYF. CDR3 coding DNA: TGTGCCAGCAGTTTGTTACGGGGTGCGGCAGATACGCAGTATTTT.

The CDR3 DNA follows: TGCGCCAGCAGCTTGGGAAATCTAAACACTGAAGCTTTCTTT. Translation: CASSLGNLNTEAFF. J is TRBJ1-1 and V is TRBV5-1, with no clear D. V lost 0 bases to trimming and J lost 2 bases, with 8 bases between them. This CDR3 comprises 14 residues. Germline lookup yields CDR1 SGHRS and CDR2 YFSETQ.

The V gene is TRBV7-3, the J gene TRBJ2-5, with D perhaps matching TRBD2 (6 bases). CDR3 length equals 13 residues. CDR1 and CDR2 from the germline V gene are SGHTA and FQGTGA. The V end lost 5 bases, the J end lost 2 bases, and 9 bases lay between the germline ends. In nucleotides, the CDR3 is TGTGCCAGCAGCCGTGGGGGGCAAGAGACCCAGTACTTC. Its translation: CASSRGGQETQYF. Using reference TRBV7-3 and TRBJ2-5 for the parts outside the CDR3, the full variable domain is GAGVSQTPSNKVTEKGKYVELRCDPISGHTALYWYRQSLGQGPEFLIYFQGTGAADDSGLPNDRFFAVRPEGSVSTLKIQRTERGDSAVYLCASSRGGQETQYFGPGTRLLVL.

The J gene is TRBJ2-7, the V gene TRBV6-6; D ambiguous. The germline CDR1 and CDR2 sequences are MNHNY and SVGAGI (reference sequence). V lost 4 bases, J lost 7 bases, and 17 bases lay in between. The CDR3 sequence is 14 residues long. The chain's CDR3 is CASSSRADSPEQYF. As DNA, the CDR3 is TGTGCCAGCAGTTCCCGGGCCGATAGTCCGGAGCAGTACTTC.

In nucleotides, the CDR3 is TGTGCCAGCAGCCAACGACAGGGCGTGAATCCCGGGGAGCTGTTTTTT. Its translation is CASSQRQGVNPGELFF. The chain has TRBV6-6 and TRBJ2-2; 7 bases are a match to TRBD1. The CDR3 runs to 16 residues. CDR1 is MNHNY and CDR2 is SVGAGI in the germline V gene (reference sequence). Trimming cost V 6 bases and J 6 bases; bases outside gene matches: 13.

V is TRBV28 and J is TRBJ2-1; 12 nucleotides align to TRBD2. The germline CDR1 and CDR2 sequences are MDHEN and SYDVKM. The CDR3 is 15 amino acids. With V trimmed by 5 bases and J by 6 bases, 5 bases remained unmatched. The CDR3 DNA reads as TGTGCCAGCAGTCCGCCGGGACTAGCGGGCAATGAGCAGTTCTTC. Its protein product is CASSPPGLAGNEQFF.

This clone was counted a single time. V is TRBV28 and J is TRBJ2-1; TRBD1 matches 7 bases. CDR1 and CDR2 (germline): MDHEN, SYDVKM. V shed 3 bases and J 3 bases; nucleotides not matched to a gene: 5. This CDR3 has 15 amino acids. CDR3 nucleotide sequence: TGTGCCAGCAGTTTCCAGGGACAGTACTACAATGAGCAGTTCTTC. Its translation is CASSFQGQYYNEQFF.

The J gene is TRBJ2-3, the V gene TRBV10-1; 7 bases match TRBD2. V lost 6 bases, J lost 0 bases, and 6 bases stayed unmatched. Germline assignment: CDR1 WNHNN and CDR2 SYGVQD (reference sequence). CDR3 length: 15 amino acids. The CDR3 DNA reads TGCGCCAGCAGCGACGGGGGGTCTAGCACAGATACGCAGTATTTT. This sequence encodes CASSDGGSSTDTQYF.

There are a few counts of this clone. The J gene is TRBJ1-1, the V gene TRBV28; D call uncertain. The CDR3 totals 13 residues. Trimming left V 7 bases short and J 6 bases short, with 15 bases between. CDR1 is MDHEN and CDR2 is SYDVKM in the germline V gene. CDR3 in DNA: TGTGCCAGCACGGAGTCTGTCGGCGCTGAAGCTTTCTTT. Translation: CASTESVGAEAFF.

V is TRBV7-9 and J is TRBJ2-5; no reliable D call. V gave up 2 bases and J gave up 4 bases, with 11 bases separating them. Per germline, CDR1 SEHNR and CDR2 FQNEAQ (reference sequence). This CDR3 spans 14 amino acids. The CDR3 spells CASSLPPPRETQYF. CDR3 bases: TGTGCCAGCAGCTTACCCCCCCCGAGAGAGACCCAGTACTTC.

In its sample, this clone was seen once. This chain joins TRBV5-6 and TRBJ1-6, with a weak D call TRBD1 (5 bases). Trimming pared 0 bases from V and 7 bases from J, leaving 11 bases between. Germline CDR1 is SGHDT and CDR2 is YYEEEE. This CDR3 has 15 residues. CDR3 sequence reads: CASSLEGLRNSPLHF. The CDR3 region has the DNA TGTGCCAGCAGCTTGGAGGGACTCAGGAATTCACCCCTCCACTTT.

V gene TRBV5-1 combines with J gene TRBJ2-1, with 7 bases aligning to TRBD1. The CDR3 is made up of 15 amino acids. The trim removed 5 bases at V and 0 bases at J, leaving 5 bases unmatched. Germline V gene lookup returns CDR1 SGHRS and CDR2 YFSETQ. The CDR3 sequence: CASSRGQSSYNEQFF. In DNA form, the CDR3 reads TGCGCCAGCAGTAGGGGACAGAGCTCCTACAATGAGCAGTTCTTC.